This T cell receptor (beta chain) came from a study of graft-versus-host responses after intestinal transplantation. About the research overall: Recipients were all induced with anti-thymocyte globulin, then given tacrolimus and steroids for around three years.

The table came from immunoSEQ multiplex PCR; TCRdb's copy has only in-frame clones and leaves some out. The sample shows approximately 97,000 clones, 80% to 95% of them seen only once. Germline V gene lookup returns CDR1 SNHLY and CDR2 FYNNEI. The ends were cut back, 4 bases at V and 3 bases at J, with 7 bases in the middle. The CDR3 is made up of 13 amino acids. A remark on this clone: Its antigen remains unknown.

Whole-study findings and limits: Recipient marrow harbored GvH clones, some of which surfaced first in ileum or blood. Circulating GvH clone levels at their peak were associated with HvG declines (early post-transplant). Where graft-donor T cell macrochimerism was present, patients had high graft-versus-host to host-versus-graft clonal ratios in allografts.

This specimen consisted of unstimulated CD8+ T cells sorted from spleen or lymph node cells, obtained before transplant. The chain recombines TRBV2 with TRBJ1-5; D not resolved. The TCR was taken from a human donor who was the organ donor for an intestinal transplant. This CDR3 reads CASSVIINQPQHF. In DNA form, the CDR3 reads TGTGCCAGCAGTGTAATTATCAATCAGCCCCAGCATTTT.